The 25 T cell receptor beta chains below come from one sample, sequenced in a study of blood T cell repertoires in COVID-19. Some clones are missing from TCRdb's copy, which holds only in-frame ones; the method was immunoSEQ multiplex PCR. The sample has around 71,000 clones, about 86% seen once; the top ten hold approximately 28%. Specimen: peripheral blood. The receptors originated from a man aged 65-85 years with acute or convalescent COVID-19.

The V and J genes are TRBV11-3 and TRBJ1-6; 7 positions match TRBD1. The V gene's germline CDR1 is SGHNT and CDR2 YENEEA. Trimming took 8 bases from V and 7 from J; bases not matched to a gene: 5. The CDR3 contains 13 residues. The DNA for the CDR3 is TGTGCCAGCCAGGGACAGTCCAATTCACCCCTCCACTTT. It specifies CASQGQSNSPLHF.

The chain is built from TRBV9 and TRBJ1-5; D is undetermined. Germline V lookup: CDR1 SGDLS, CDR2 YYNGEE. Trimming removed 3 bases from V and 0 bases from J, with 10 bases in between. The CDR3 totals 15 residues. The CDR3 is CASSAGGYSNQPQHF. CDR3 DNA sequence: TGTGCCAGCAGCGCCGGTGGTTATAGCAATCAGCCCCAGCATTTT.

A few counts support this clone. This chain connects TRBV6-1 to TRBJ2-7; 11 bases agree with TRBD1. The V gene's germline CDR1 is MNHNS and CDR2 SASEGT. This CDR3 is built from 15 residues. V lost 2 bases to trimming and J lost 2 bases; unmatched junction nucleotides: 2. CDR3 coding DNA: TGTGCCAGCAGTGAATGGACAGGGGGCCCCTACGAGCAGTACTTC. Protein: CASSEWTGGPYEQYF.

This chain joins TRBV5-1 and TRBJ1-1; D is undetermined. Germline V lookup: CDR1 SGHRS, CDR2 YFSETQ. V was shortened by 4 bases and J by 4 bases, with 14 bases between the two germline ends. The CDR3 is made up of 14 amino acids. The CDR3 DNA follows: TGCGCCAGCAGCCCGACGGAACGGAGCACTGAAGCTTTCTTT. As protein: CASSPTERSTEAFF.

CDR3 DNA: TGTGCCACCAGCAGAGCGGGAGTTCGGGATACGCAGTATTTT. Amino acids: CATSRAGVRDTQYF. The rearrangement links TRBV15 to TRBJ2-3; maybe TRBD2 (6 bases). Germline assignment: CDR1 LNHNV and CDR2 YYDKDF (reference sequence). V was cut by 1 base and J by 6 bases, with 11 bases left in between. The CDR3 spans 14 residues.

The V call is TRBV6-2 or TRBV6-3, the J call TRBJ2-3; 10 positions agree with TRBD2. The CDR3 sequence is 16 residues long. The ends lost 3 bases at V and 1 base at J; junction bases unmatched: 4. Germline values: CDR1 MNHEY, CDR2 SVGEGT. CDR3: CASSYGLAGGTDTQYF. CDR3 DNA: TGTGCCAGCAGTTATGGGCTAGCGGGAGGCACAGATACGCAGTATTTT.

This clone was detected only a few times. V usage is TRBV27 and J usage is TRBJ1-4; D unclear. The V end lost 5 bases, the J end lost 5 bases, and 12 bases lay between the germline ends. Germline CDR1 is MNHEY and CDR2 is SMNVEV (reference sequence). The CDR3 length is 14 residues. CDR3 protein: CASSIAAANEKLFF. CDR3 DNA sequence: TGTGCCAGCAGTATAGCCGCTGCCAATGAAAAACTGTTTTTT.

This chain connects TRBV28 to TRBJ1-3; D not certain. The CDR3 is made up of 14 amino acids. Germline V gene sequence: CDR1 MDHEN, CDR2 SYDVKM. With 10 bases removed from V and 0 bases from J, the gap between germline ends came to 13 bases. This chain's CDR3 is CAITSLDSGNTIYF. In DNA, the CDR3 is TGTGCCATCACCTCATTAGACTCTGGAAACACCATATATTTT.

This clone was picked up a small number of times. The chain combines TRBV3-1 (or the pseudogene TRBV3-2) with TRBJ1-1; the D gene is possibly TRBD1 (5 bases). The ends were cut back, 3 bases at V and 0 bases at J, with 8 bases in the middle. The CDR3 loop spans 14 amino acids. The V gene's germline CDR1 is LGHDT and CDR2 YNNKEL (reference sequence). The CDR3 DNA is TGTGCCAGCAGCCAGAGCAGGGTGAACACTGAAGCTTTCTTT. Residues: CASSQSRVNTEAFF.

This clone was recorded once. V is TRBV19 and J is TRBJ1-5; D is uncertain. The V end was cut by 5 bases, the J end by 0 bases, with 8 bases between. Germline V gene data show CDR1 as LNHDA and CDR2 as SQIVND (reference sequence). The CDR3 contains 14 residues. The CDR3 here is CASSPVHSNQPQHF. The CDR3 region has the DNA TGTGCCAGTAGTCCAGTCCATAGCAATCAGCCCCAGCATTTT.

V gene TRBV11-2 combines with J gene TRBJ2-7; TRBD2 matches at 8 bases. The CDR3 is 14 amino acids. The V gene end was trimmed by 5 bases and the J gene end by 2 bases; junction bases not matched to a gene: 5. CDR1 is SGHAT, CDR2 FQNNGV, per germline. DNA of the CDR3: TGTGCCAGCAGCCCGGCGGGAGGAGCCTACGAGCAGTACTTC. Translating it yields CASSPAGGAYEQYF.

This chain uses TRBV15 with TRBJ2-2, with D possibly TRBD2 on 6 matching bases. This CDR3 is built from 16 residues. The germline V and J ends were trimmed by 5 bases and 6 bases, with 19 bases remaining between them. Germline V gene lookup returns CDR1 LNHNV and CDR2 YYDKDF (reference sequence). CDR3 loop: CATSVRDPGEAGELFF. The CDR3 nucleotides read TGTGCCACCAGCGTGAGGGACCCGGGGGAGGCCGGGGAGCTGTTTTTT.

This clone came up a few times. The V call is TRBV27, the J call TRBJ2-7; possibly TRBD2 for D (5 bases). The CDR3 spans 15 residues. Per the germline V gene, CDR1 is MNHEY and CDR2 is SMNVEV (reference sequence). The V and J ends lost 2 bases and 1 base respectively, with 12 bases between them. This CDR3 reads CASSLRSGSSYEQYF. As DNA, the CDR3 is TGTGCCAGCAGTTTACGGAGCGGAAGTTCCTACGAGCAGTACTTC.

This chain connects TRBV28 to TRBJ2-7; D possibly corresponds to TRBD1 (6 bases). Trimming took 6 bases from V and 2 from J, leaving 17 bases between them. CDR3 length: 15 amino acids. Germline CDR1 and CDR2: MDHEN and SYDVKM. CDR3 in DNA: TGTGCCAGCAGCCGGACAGAAAAGAGTACCTACGAGCAGTACTTC. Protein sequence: CASSRTEKSTYEQYF.

In nucleotides, the CDR3 is TGTGCCAGCAGCTTGGGGGGCGTAGCGGGAGGTATGACCCAGTACTTC. Its protein product is CASSLGGVAGGMTQYF. The chain recombines TRBV5-4 with TRBJ2-5; 10 nucleotides line up with TRBD2. Germline trimming cut 0 bases from V and 7 bases from J; bases unmatched to any gene: 9. Germline CDR1 and CDR2: SGHNT and YYREEE (reference sequence). The CDR3 totals 16 residues. Full variable domain (outside the CDR3, taken from reference TRBV5-4 and TRBJ2-5): ETGVTQSPTHLIKTRGQQVTLRCSSQSGHNTVSWYQQALGQGPQFIFQYYREEENGRGNFPPRFSGLQFPNYSSELNVNALELDDSALYLCASSLGGVAGGMTQYFGPGTRLLVL.

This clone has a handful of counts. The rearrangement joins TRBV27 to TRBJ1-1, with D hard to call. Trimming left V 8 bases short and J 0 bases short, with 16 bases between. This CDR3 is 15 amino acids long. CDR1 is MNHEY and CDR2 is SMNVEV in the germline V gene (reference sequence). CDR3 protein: CASGPHGMMNTEAFF. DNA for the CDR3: TGTGCCAGCGGGCCCCACGGGATGATGAACACTGAAGCTTTCTTT.

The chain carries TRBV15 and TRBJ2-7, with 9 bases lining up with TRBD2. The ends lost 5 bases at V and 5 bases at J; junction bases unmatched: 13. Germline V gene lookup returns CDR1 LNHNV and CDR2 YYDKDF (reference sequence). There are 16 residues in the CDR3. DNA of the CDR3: TGTGCCACCAGCGGATTGAGCGGGAGGCCAGGAGACGAGCAGTACTTC. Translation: CATSGLSGRPGDEQYF.

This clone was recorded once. In DNA, the CDR3 is TGTGCCAGCAGCGTAGGTCCTTCCAATGAGCAGTTCTTC. Translation gives CASSVGPSNEQFF. V gene TRBV9 combines with J gene TRBJ2-1; D is undetermined. Deletions cut 0 bases from V and 6 bases from J, with 7 bases between. Germline assignment: CDR1 SGDLS and CDR2 YYNGEE. The CDR3 contains 13 residues.

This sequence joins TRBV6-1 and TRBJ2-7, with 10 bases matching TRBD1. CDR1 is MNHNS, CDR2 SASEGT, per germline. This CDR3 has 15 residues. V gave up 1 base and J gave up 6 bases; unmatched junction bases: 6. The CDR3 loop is CASSEVDRGRLEQYF. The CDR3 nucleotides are TGTGCCAGCAGTGAAGTCGACAGGGGGCGCCTCGAGCAGTACTTC.

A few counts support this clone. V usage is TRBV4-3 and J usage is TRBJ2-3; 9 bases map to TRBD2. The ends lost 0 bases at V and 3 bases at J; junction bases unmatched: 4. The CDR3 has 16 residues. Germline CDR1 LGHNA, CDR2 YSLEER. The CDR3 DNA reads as TGCGCCAGCAGCCAAGAACGGACTAGCGCAACAGATACGCAGTATTTT. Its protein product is CASSQERTSATDTQYF.

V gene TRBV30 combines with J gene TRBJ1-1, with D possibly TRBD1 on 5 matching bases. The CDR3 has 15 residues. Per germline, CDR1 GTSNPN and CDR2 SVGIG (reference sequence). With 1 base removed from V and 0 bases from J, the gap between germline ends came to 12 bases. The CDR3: CAWSAQALMNTEAFF. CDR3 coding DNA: TGTGCCTGGAGTGCACAGGCCCTCATGAACACTGAAGCTTTCTTT. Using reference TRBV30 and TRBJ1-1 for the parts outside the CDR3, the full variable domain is SQTIHQWPATLVQPVGSPLSLECTVEGTSNPNLYWYRQAAGRGLQLLFYSVGIGQISSEVPQNLSASRPQDRQFILSSKKLLLSDSGFYLCAWSAQALMNTEAFFGQGTRLTVV.

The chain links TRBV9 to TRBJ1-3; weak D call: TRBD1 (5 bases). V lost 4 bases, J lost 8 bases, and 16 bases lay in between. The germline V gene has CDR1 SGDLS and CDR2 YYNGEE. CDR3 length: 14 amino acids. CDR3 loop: CASSPRGGPDTIYF. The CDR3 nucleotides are TGTGCCAGCAGCCCGAGGGGAGGGCCGGACACCATATATTTT.

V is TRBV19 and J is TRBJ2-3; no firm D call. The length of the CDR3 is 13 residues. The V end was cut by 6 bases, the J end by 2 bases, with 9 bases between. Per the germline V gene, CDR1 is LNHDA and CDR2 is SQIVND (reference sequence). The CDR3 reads CASRPTATDTQYF. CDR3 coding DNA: TGTGCCAGTAGACCCACTGCCACAGATACGCAGTATTTT. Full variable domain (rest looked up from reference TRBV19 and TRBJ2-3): DGGITQSPKYLFRKEGQNVTLSCEQNLNHDAMYWYRQDPGQGLRLIYYSQIVNDFQKGDIAEGYSVSREKKESFPLTVTSAQKNPTAFYLCASRPTATDTQYFGPGTRLTVL.

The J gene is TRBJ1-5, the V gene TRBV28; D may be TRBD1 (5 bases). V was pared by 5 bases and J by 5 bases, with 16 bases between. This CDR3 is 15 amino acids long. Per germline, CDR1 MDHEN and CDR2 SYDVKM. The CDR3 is CASSPQGRADQPQHF. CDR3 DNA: TGTGCCAGCAGTCCCCAGGGTAGGGCCGATCAGCCCCAGCATTTT.

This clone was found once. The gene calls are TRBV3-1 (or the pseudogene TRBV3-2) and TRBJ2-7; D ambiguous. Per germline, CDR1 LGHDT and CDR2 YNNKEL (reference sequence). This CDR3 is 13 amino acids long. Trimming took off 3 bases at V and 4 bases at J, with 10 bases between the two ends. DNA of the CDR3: TGTGCCAGCAGCCACGATCTAGGATACGAGCAGTACTTC. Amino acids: CASSHDLGYEQYF.